Included here is one T cell receptor (beta chain) sequence, with context. The V end lost 10 bases, the J end lost 6 bases, and 12 bases lay between the germline ends. This CDR3 is built from 11 residues. Germline V gives CDR1 ENHRY, CDR2 SYGVKD. Sequencing used immunoSEQ multiplex PCR; TCRdb keeps in-frame clones, though not all of them. The sample has over 100,000 clones; about 89% are singletons. This entry comes from a study of control samples from healthy donors and cancer patients. Source material: blood. This receptor was identified in a woman aged 50 to 60 in good health. This chain connects TRBV10-3 to TRBJ1-1; D ambiguous. The CDR3 spells CATEDLAEAFF. The CDR3 DNA sequence: TGTGCCACGGAGGATCTGGCTGAAGCTTTCTTT.